This entry is about one T cell receptor (beta chain). Indicated time point: blood 2 weeks post-SBRT. Treatment here: 15 Gy SBRT to primary tumor, nephrectomy 4 weeks later. This sample is drawn from a study of radiation and T cells in renal cell carcinoma. The repertoire was sequenced with immunoSEQ multiplex PCR; TCRdb's copy has only in-frame clones and lacks some. This sample carries about 130,000 clones, around 81% of them seen once, and the ten largest clones take under 6.5%. The sample in question was blood, obtained from a patient whose treatment included radiotherapy and nephrectomy. This sequence originates from a man aged 45 to 65 with renal cell carcinoma.

The CDR3 DNA reads TGCGCCAGCAGCCAATCAGCGGGAGTAGACGAGCAGTACTTC. It translates to CASSQSAGVDEQYF. The chain recombines TRBV4-1 with TRBJ2-7; the match to TRBD2 covers 8 bases. V trimming: 2 bases; J trimming: 5 bases; junction bases outside the gene matches: 5. The CDR3 covers 14 residues. Germline lookup yields CDR1 MGHRA and CDR2 YSYEKL.